The present T cell receptor (beta chain) was sequenced within a study of blood T cell repertoires in COVID-19. Study as a whole: Sample material is recorded as cDNA or gDNA derived from T cells, B-cell-depleted T cells, or PBMCs.

Methods used by the authors: Estimated nucleated cell counts came from reference gene primer amplification. The table came from immunoSEQ multiplex PCR; TCRdb's copy has only in-frame clones and leaves some out. The V and J calls and clone size come from that table; D and trimming were worked out from the DNA. The profile shows 200,000 to 300,000 clones, roughly 90% of them singletons. The germline V gene encodes CDR1 LGHDT and CDR2 YNNKEL (reference sequence). The length of the CDR3 is 13 residues. Trimming left V 4 bases short and J 2 bases short, with 8 bases between. Cohort 3 donors were reported recovered after two negative PCRs, clearance, or symptom resolution. This clone was counted once.

Sequenced material: PBMCs or T cells enriched from blood (not recorded which). This receptor was identified in a woman aged 25 to 39 who had recovered from COVID-19. The genes are TRBV3-1 (or the pseudogene TRBV3-2) and TRBJ1-2; unclear D gene. The CDR3 nucleotides are TGTGCCAGCAGCCCGGTCTCCAACTATGGCTACACCTTC. It yields the protein CASSPVSNYGYTF.